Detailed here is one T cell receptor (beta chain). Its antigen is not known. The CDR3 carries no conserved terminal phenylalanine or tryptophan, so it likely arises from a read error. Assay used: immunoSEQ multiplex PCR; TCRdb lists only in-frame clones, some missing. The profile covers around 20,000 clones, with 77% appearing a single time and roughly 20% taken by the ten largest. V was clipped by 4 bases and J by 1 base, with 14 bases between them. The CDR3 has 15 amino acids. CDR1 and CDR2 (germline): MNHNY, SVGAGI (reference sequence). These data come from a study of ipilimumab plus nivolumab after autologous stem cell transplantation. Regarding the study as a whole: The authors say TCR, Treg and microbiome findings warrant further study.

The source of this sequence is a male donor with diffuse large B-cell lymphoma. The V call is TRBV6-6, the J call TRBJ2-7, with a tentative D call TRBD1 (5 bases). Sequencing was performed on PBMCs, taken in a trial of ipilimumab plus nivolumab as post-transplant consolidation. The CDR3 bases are TGTGCCAGCAGTTCCCCGACAGCTTCTTCCTACGAGCAGTACCTC. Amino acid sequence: CASSSPTASSYEQYL.